This T cell receptor beta chain emerged from a study of blood T cells in healthy people across ages. Whole-study results and caveats: Unsorted PBMCs blocked a conclusive comparison of naive and antigen-experienced cells. The study found TCR beta diversity correlated strongly with naive T cell percentage.

Details on this clonotype: The antigen remains undetermined.

Germline CDR1 and CDR2: MGHDK and SYGVNS. Trimming left V 6 bases short and J 6 bases short, with 7 bases between. CDR3 length equals 11 residues. Samples had at least 6.5 million PBMCs isolated from them. Next came a second PCR, run for roughly 6 to 11 cycles, which used a sample-barcoded 5' primer along with a J-beta primer mix. One entry per CDR3 protein results from TCRdb running MiXCR on the 5' RACE reads. The sample consists of about a million distinct CDR3 sequences, roughly 50% of them appearing once. The sequenced sample consisted of blood. This receptor was taken from a woman aged 60-70 years in good health. This chain uses TRBV25-1 with TRBJ2-3; D call uncertain. The CDR3 region has the DNA TGTGCCAGCAGAGTTGGGGATACGCAGTATTTT. This sequence encodes CASRVGDTQYF.